This section outlines one T cell receptor (beta chain) sequence together with its context. Germline assignment: CDR1 SGHNT and CDR2 YENEEA. The V segment lost 0 bases and the J segment 5 bases; nucleotides outside the gene matches: 8. CDR3 length: 17 residues. The source of the sample is a study of T cell responses to AZD1222 COVID-19 vaccine. Assay: immunoSEQ multiplex PCR; the TCRdb copy retains only in-frame clones and omits some. Among 80,000 to 90,000 clones, approximately 89% were seen once, and the ten largest hold about 2.2%. V gene TRBV11-3 combines with J gene TRBJ1-4; 8 positions match TRBD1. This TCR came from an adult in good health. Specimen: peripheral blood, collected on day 0 of AZD1222 vaccination. As DNA, the CDR3 is TGTGCCAGCAGCTTAGATCAGTCGAGACAGGGGAATGAAAAACTGTTTTTT. Encoded protein: CASSLDQSRQGNEKLFF.